This T cell receptor beta chain was recorded in a study of blood T cell repertoires in COVID-19. Study background: The United States, Italy and Spain supplied acute and convalescent COVID-19 samples. Sample material is recorded as cDNA or gDNA derived from T cells, B-cell-depleted T cells, or PBMCs.

Method: immunoSEQ multiplex PCR; TCRdb's copy keeps in-frame clones and lacks some. The profile shows 300,000 to 350,000 clones, about 86% of them singletons. The sequenced sample was peripheral blood. This clonotype originated in a man between 25 and 39 years old with active or convalescent COVID-19.

DNA for the CDR3: TGTGCCGGGAGGAGAGGCGTCAACACCGGGGAGCTGTTTTTT. Residues: CAGRRGVNTGELFF. The chain joins TRBV6-5 to TRBJ2-2; TRBD2 is a possible D gene (6 bases). Germline CDR1 is MNHEY and CDR2 is SVGAGI. CDR3 length: 14 residues. Trimming pared 11 bases from V and 2 bases from J, leaving 15 bases between.